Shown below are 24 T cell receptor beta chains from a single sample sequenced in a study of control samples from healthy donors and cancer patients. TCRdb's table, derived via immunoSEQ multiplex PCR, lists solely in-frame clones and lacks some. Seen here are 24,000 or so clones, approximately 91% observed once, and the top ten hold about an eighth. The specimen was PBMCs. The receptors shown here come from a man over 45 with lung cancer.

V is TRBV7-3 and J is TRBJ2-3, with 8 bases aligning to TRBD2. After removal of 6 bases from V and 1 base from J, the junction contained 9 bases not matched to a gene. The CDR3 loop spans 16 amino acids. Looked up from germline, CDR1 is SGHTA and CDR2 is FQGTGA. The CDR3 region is CASSLTGGPGTDTQYF. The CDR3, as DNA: TGTGCCAGCAGTCTCACGGGGGGGCCGGGCACAGATACGCAGTATTTT.

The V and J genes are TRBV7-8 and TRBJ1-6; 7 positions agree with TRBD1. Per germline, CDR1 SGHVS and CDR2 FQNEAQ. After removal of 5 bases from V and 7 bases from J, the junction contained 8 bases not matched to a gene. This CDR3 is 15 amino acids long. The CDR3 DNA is TGTGCCAGCAGCGCCCGACAGGGCTCCAATTCACCCCTCCACTTT. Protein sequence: CASSARQGSNSPLHF.

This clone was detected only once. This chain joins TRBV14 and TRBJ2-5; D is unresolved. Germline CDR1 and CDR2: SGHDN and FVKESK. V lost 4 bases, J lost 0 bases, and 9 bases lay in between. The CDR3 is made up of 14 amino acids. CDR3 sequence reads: CASSPGRYQETQYF. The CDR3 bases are TGTGCCAGCAGCCCTGGACGCTACCAAGAGACCCAGTACTTC.

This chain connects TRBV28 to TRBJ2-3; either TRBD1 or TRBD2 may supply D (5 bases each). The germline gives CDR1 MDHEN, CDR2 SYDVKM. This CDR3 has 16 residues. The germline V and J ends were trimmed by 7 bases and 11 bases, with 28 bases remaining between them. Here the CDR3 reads CASTPRGRTIEIGQYF. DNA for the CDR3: TGTGCCAGCACCCCCCGGGGACGTACGATCGAAATAGGGCAGTATTTT.

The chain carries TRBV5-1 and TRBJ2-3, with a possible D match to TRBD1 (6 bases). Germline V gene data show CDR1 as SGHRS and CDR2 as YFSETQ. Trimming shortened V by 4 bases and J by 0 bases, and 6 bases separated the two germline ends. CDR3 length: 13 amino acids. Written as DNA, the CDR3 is TGCGCCAGCAGCGGGGGCAGCACAGATACGCAGTATTTT. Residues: CASSGGSTDTQYF.

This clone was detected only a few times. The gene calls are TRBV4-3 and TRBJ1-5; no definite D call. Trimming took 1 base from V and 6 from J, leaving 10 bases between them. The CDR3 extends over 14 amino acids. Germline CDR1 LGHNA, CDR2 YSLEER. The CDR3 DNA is TGCGCCAGCAGCCAAGCGAGCGGGAGTCAGCCCCAGCATTTT. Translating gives CASSQASGSQPQHF.

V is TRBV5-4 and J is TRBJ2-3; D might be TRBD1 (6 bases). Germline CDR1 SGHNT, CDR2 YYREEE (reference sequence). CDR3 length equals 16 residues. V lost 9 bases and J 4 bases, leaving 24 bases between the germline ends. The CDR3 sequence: CATTPPGTAGADTQYF. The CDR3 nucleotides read TGTGCCACCACACCTCCCGGGACCGCAGGGGCAGATACGCAGTATTTT.

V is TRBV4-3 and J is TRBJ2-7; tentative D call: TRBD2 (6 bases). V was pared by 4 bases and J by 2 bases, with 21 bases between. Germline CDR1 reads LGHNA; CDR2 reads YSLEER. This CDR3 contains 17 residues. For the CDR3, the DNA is TGCGCCAGCAGCCGTGCGTACGTGGGGACTGCGACCTACGAGCAGTACTTC. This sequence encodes CASSRAYVGTATYEQYF.

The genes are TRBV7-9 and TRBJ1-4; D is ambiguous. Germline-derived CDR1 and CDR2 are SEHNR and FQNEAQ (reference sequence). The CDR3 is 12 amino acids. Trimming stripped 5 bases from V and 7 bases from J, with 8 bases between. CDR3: CASSSLREKLFF. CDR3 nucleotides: TGTGCCAGCAGCAGCCTCCGTGAAAAACTGTTTTTT.

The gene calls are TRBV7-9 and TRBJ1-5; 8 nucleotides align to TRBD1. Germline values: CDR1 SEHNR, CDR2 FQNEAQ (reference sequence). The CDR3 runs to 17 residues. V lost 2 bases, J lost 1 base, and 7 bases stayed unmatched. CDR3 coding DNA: TGTGCCAGCAGCTTACCGCCTTACAGGGGGAGCAATCAGCCCCAGCATTTT. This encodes CASSLPPYRGSNQPQHF.

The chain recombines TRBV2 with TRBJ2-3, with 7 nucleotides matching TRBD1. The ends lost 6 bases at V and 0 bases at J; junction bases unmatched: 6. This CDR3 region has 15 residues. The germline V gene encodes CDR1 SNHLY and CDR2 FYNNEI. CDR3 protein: CASSLNRGSTDTQYF. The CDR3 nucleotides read TGTGCCAGCAGCTTAAACAGGGGAAGCACAGATACGCAGTATTTT. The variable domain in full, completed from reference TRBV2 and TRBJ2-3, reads EPEVTQTPSHQVTQMGQEVILRCVPISNHLYFYWYRQILGQKVEFLVSFYNNEISEKSEIFDDQFSVERPDGSNFTLKIRSTKLEDSAMYFCASSLNRGSTDTQYFGPGTRLTVL.

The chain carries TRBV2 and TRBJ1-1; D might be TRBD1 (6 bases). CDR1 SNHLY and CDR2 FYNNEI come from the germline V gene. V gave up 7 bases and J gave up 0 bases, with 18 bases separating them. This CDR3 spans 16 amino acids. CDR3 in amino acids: CASIRGQAGMNTEAFF. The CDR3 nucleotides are TGTGCCAGCATCCGGGGGCAGGCAGGGATGAACACTGAAGCTTTCTTT.

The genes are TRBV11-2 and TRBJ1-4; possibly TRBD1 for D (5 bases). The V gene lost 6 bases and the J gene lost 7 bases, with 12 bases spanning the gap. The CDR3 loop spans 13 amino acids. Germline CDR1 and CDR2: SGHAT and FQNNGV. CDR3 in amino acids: CASRKLGGEKLFF. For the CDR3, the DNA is TGTGCCAGCAGAAAGTTGGGGGGTGAAAAACTGTTTTTT.

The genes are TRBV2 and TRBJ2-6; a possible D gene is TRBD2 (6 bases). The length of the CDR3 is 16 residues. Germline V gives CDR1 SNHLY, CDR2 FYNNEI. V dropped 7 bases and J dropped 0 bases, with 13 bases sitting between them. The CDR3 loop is CASTPQRASGANVLTF. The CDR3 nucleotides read TGTGCCAGCACTCCTCAGCGGGCCTCTGGGGCCAACGTCCTGACTTTC.

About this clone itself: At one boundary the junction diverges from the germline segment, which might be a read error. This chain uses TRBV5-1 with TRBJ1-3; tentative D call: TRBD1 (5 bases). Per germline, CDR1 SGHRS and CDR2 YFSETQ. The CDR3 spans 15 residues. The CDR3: CVSSLATGLGRAIYF. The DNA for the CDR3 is TGCGTCAGCAGCTTGGCCACCGGCCTAGGCAGGGCCATATATTTT.

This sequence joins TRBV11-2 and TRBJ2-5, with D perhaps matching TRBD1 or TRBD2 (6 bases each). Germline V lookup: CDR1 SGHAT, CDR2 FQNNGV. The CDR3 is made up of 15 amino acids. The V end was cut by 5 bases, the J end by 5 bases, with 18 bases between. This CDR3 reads CASSVQGGMGETQYF. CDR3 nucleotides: TGTGCCAGCAGCGTGCAAGGGGGGATGGGGGAGACCCAGTACTTC.

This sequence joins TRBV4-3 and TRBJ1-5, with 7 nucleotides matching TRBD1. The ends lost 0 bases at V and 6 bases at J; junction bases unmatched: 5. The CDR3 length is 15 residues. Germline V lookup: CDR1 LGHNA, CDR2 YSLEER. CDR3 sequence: CASSQDGRGIQPQHF. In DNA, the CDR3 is TGCGCCAGCAGCCAAGACGGCAGGGGGATTCAGCCCCAGCATTTT.

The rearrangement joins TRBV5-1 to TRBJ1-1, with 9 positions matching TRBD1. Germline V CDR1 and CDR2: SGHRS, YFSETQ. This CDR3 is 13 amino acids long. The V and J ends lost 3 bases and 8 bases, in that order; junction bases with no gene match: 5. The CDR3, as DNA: TGCGCCAGCAGCTCGGCGGACAGGGGCGAAGCTTTCTTT. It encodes CASSSADRGEAFF.

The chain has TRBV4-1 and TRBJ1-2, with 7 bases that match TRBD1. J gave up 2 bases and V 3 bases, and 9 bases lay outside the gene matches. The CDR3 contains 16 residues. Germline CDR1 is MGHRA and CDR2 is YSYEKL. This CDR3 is CASSHPTGKTNYGYTF. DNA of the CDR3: TGCGCCAGCAGCCATCCGACAGGGAAGACAAACTATGGCTACACCTTC.

The CDR3 DNA is TGTGCCAGCAGCTTGGCGAATTTTGGAGGGGCCAACGTCCTGACTTTC. Residues: CASSLANFGGANVLTF. J is TRBJ2-6 and V is TRBV11-1; D call uncertain. Germline-derived CDR1 and CDR2 are SGHAT and FQDESV (reference sequence). Trimming removed 3 bases at V and 4 bases at J, with 13 bases between. The CDR3 has 16 residues. Complete variable domain (other parts from reference TRBV11-1 and TRBJ2-6): EAEVAQSPRYKITEKSQAVAFWCDPISGHATLYWYRQILGQGPELLVQFQDESVVDDSQLPKDRFSAERLKGVDSTLKIQPAELGDSAMYLCASSLANFGGANVLTFGAGSRLTVL.

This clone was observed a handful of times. Here the CDR3 reads CASTGTGRFYEQYF. The CDR3 coding sequence is TGTGCCAGCACCGGGACAGGGCGTTTCTACGAGCAGTACTTC. The J gene is TRBJ2-7, the V gene TRBV6-6; 9 bases map to TRBD1. Losses at the gene ends were 7 bases for V and 3 bases for J; bases not matched to a gene: 7. Germline CDR1 reads MNHNY; CDR2 reads SVGAGI (reference sequence). The CDR3 runs 14 residues.

CDR3 sequence (DNA): TGCGCCAGCAGCCACGAACCGCAGGGGGCGCGCGGCACCGGGGAGCTGTTTTTT. This codes for CASSHEPQGARGTGELFF. The V gene is TRBV4-3, the J gene TRBJ2-2; TRBD1 matches 8 bases. Germline trimming cut 3 bases from V and 4 bases from J; bases unmatched to any gene: 13. CDR1 and CDR2 (germline): LGHNA, YSLEER. The CDR3 is 18 amino acids.

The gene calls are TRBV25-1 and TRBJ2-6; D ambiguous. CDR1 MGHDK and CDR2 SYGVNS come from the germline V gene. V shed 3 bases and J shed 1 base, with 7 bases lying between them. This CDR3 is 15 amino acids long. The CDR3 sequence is CASSDSSSGANVLTF. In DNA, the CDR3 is TGTGCCAGCAGTGACAGCAGTTCTGGGGCCAACGTCCTGACTTTC. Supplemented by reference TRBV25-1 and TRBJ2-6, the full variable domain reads EADIYQTPRYLVIGTGKKITLECSQTMGHDKMYWYQQDPGMELHLIHYSYGVNSTEKGDLSSESTVSRIRTEHFPLTLESARPSHTSQYLCASSDSSSGANVLTFGAGSRLTVL.

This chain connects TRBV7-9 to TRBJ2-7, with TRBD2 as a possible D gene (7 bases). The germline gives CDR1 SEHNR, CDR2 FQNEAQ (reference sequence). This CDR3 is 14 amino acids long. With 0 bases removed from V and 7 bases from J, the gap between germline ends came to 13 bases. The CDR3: CASSLAGGQREQYF. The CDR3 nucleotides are TGTGCCAGCAGCTTAGCGGGGGGGCAAAGAGAGCAGTACTTC.